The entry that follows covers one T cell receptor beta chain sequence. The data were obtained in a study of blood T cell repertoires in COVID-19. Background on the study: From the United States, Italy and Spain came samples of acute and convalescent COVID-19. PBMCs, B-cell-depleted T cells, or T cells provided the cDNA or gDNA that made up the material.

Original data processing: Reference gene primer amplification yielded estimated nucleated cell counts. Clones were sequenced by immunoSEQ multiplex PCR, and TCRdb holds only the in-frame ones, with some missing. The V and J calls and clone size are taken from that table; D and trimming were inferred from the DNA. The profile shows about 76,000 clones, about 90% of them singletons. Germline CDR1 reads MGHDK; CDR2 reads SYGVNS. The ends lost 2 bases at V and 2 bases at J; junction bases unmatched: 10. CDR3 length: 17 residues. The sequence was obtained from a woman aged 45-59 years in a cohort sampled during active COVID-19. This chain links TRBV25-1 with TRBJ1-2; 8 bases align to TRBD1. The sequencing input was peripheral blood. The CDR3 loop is CASSERDRLGVNYGYTF. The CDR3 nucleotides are TGTGCCAGCAGTGAAAGGGACAGGCTTGGAGTAAACTATGGCTACACCTTC.